The clone carrying this T cell receptor (beta chain) turned up a few times. Its antigen is currently unknown. From germline, CDR1 is SGHRS and CDR2 YFSETQ. There are 12 residues in the CDR3. Deletions cut 1 base from V and 4 bases from J, with 5 bases between. These data belong to a study of cytomegalovirus exposure and HLA in healthy donors. Whole-study results and caveats: Exclusion applied to some V segments, including TRBV6-2 and TRBV6-3, as they were indistinguishable.

PCR involved 60 Vbeta and 13 Jbeta primers. Repertoires were generated with immunoSEQ multiplex PCR, while TCRdb's copy carries only in-frame clones and drops some. The table records nearly 110,000 clones, about 70% of them present only once. This clonotype was obtained from a female donor in good health and CMV-seronegative. This chain joins TRBV5-1 and TRBJ2-5; the D gene is possibly TRBD1 (5 bases). The specimen sequenced was PBMCs. Written as DNA, the CDR3 is TGCGCCAGCAGCTTGAGGGGAGAGACCCAGTACTTC. Translation: CASSLRGETQYF.